A single sample gave rise to the 11 T cell receptor beta chains below, sequenced in a study of blood T cell repertoires in COVID-19. TCRdb's table, derived via immunoSEQ multiplex PCR, lists solely in-frame clones and lacks some. Among 130,000 to 150,000 clones listed, roughly 90% were seen once. Sequenced input: PBMCs or T cells enriched from blood (not recorded which). The origin of the receptors is a woman aged 25 to 39 with acute COVID-19.

V gene TRBV6-2 or TRBV6-3 combines with J gene TRBJ2-3; 12 nucleotides align to TRBD2. The CDR3 runs 15 residues. Germline loops: CDR1 MNHEY, CDR2 SVGEGT. Losses at the gene ends were 4 bases for V and 6 bases for J; bases not matched to a gene: 5. The DNA for the CDR3 is TGTGCCAGCAGTTGGAGACTAGCGGGAGAGGATACGCAGTATTTT. The encoded protein is CASSWRLAGEDTQYF.

The V call is TRBV7-2, the J call TRBJ1-4; 7 bases fit TRBD1. The CDR3 is 13 residues long. Looked up from germline, CDR1 is SGHTA and CDR2 is FQGNSA. Trimming took 5 bases from V and 8 from J; bases not matched to a gene: 5. The CDR3 DNA reads as TGTGCCAGCAGCAGACAGGGTGGAGAAAAACTGTTTTTT. Translated: CASSRQGGEKLFF.

This clone has a handful of counts. The rearrangement links TRBV6-4 to TRBJ2-1; D uncertain. Germline V gene sequence: CDR1 MRHNA, CDR2 SNTAGT. The V and J ends lost 2 bases and 2 bases respectively, with 10 bases between them. The CDR3 runs to 15 residues. As DNA, the CDR3 is TGTGCCAGCAGTGACCGGTACGCGCCCTACAATGAGCAGTTCTTC. It yields the protein CASSDRYAPYNEQFF.

The chain recombines TRBV12-3 or TRBV12-4 with TRBJ2-7, with D hard to call. This CDR3 is built from 12 residues. V lost 4 bases and J 5 bases, leaving 9 bases between the germline ends. As DNA, the CDR3 is TGTGCCAGCAGTTCCACTCTACACGAGCAGTACTTC. Translating it yields CASSSTLHEQYF.

This clone was seen a handful of times. The gene calls are TRBV19 and TRBJ2-7; D call uncertain. Trimming pared 7 bases from V and 3 bases from J, leaving 13 bases between. Germline-derived CDR1 and CDR2 are LNHDA and SQIVND (reference sequence). The CDR3 runs to 13 residues. CDR3 in amino acids: CASTYSHSYEQYF. The CDR3 bases are TGTGCCAGTACTTACAGTCACAGCTACGAGCAGTACTTC.

V gene TRBV6-2 or TRBV6-3 combines with J gene TRBJ2-1, with a tentative D call TRBD1 (6 bases). Germline CDR1 reads MNHEY; CDR2 reads SVGEGT. The CDR3 is 13 amino acids. The V end lost 6 bases, the J end lost 7 bases, and 13 bases lay between the germline ends. The CDR3 bases are TGTGCCAGCAGCTTGAGGGGGTTGAATGAGCAGTTCTTC. Translating it yields CASSLRGLNEQFF.

This clone was found once. The chain couples TRBV7-9 to TRBJ1-6; possible D gene TRBD1, 6 bases. Per the germline V gene, CDR1 is SEHNR and CDR2 is FQNEAQ (reference sequence). The CDR3 consists of 15 residues. Deletions cut 4 bases from V and 8 bases from J, with 15 bases between. The CDR3 protein is CASSSTDSWDSPLHF. The CDR3 region has the DNA TGTGCCAGCAGCTCCACGGACAGTTGGGATTCACCCCTCCACTTT. Full variable domain (missing parts from reference TRBV7-9 and TRBJ1-6): DTGVSQNPRHKITKRGQNVTFRCDPISEHNRLYWYRQTLGQGPEFLTYFQNEAQLEKSRLLSDRFSAERPKGSFSTLEIQRTEQGDSAMYLCASSSTDSWDSPLHFGNGTRLTVT.

The chain couples TRBV9 to TRBJ2-1; a possible D gene is TRBD2 (6 bases). In germline, CDR1 is SGDLS, CDR2 YYNGEE. CDR3 size: 15 residues. The V end was cut by 0 bases, the J end by 4 bases, with 11 bases between. CDR3 region: CASSVGQGGYNEQFF. CDR3 DNA sequence: TGTGCCAGCAGCGTAGGGCAGGGAGGATACAATGAGCAGTTCTTC.

The chain has TRBV7-9 and TRBJ1-2; D gene ambiguous. The length of the CDR3 is 13 residues. Germline CDR1 and CDR2: SEHNR and FQNEAQ (reference sequence). With 5 bases removed from V and 5 bases from J, the gap between germline ends came to 12 bases. The CDR3 is CASSPTTIYGYTF. The CDR3 region has the DNA TGTGCCAGCAGCCCGACAACGATTTATGGCTACACCTTC.

The CDR3: CASSLDIVYGYTF. The CDR3 region has the DNA TGTGCCAGCAGCTTGGACATCGTCTATGGCTACACCTTC. The rearrangement uses TRBV5-8 and TRBJ1-2, with D unclear. From germline, CDR1 is SGHTS and CDR2 YDEGEE. The CDR3 length is 13 residues. Trimming shortened V by 0 bases and J by 4 bases, and 7 bases separated the two germline ends.

The rearrangement links TRBV6-1 to TRBJ2-3; 11 nucleotides align to TRBD1. This CDR3 region has 15 residues. CDR1 and CDR2 (germline): MNHNS, SASEGT. J gave up 4 bases and V 3 bases, and 3 bases lay outside the gene matches. The CDR3 DNA reads as TGTGCCAGCAGTGACGGGGACAGGGGGTCAGATACGCAGTATTTT. It specifies CASSDGDRGSDTQYF.